This is a list of T cell receptor beta chains from one sample in a study of T cell responses to AZD1222 COVID-19 vaccine. Sequencing was performed with immunoSEQ multiplex PCR; in TCRdb, only in-frame clones are kept and a portion is missing. The table shows 140,000 or so clones, with roughly 92% occurring only once. The sequencing used peripheral blood, collected on day 0 of AZD1222 vaccination. The receptors here all came from an adult in good health. Each CDR3 is given with its conserved first and last residue. Fields, in order: CDR3 DNA, CDR3 protein, D gene, clone size, J gene, V gene. The D gene is left open where the match is weak. Size is stated for part of the rows, as once, few or many counts, or as a class when the clone is expanded.

DNA: TGCGCCAGCAGCTTGGGGTTAGTTCAACGGGAAAAACTGTTTTTT
CDR3: CASSLGLVQREKLFF
D: .
size: once
J: TRBJ1-4
V: TRBV5-1

DNA: TGTGCCAGCAGCCCCCAACTAGCGGGATCCTACAATGAGCAGTTCTTC
CDR3: CASSPQLAGSYNEQFF
D: TRBD2
size: .
J: TRBJ2-1
V: TRBV11-2

DNA: TGTGCCAGTAGTATCAGGACAGGGTACATCGACACCGGGGAGCTGTTTTTT
CDR3: CASSIRTGYIDTGELFF
D: TRBD1
size: few
J: TRBJ2-2
V: TRBV19

DNA: TGCGCCAGCAGCTTTCTGTCCCCCCGGGACGGCTACACCTTC
CDR3: CASSFLSPRDGYTF
D: .
size: .
J: TRBJ1-2
V: TRBV5-1

DNA: TGTGCCAGCAGGCCGGGACTAACTTATGGCTACACCTTC
CDR3: CASRPGLTYGYTF
D: .
size: .
J: TRBJ1-2
V: TRBV28

DNA: TGTGCCAGCAGGGAAGGGATGATAAGAAGCAATCAGCCCCAGCATTTT
CDR3: CASREGMIRSNQPQHF
D: .
size: .
J: TRBJ1-5
V: TRBV6-1

DNA: TGCGCCAGCAGTCTGAACAGAAACTCCTACGAGCAGTACTTC
CDR3: CASSLNRNSYEQYF
D: .
size: .
J: TRBJ2-7
V: TRBV10-2

DNA: TGTGCCAGCGGGGGCAGGGAAAGGCCCCAGCATTTT
CDR3: CASGGRERPQHF
D: .
size: .
J: TRBJ1-5
V: TRBV19

DNA: TGTGCCAGCAGCCGGTGGGGGGGTACCGCCCAAAGCTCCTACAATGAGCAGTTCTTC
CDR3: CASSRWGGTAQSSYNEQFF
D: TRBD2
size: .
J: TRBJ2-1
V: TRBV11-2

DNA: TGTGCCAGCAGCAATCGTAACGAGCAGTACTTC
CDR3: CASSNRNEQYF
D: .
size: .
J: TRBJ2-7
V: TRBV7-9

DNA: TGTGCCATCAGTGAAGGTGTCGGCCAGCCCCAGCATTTT
CDR3: CAISEGVGQPQHF
D: .
size: .
J: TRBJ1-5
V: TRBV10-3

DNA: TGTGCCAGCAGCCAAGGGACTAGCTCCCCCGGGGAGCTGTTTTTT
CDR3: CASSQGTSSPGELFF
D: TRBD2
size: .
J: TRBJ2-2
V: TRBV4-2

DNA: TGCGCCAGCAGTGCGGCCGGCCTTGGAGAGAAACTGTTTTTT
CDR3: CASSAAGLGEKLFF
D: .
size: .
J: TRBJ1-4
V: TRBV10-1

DNA: TGTGCCAGCAGCCAAGATCTCGCGCGGGGCTACACCTTC
CDR3: CASSQDLARGYTF
D: .
size: .
J: TRBJ1-2
V: TRBV4-2

DNA: TGTGCCTCCCAAGAAGACCTTAGCACAGATACGCAGTATTTT
CDR3: CASQEDLSTDTQYF
D: .
size: .
J: TRBJ2-3
V: TRBV28

DNA: TGTGCCAGCAGAGGGGGGGCGACCTACGAGCAGTACTTC
CDR3: CASRGGATYEQYF
D: .
size: .
J: TRBJ2-7
V: TRBV5-6

DNA: TGTGCCAGCAGTCCCACAGGGATTCGGGAGACCCAGTACTTC
CDR3: CASSPTGIRETQYF
D: .
size: .
J: TRBJ2-5
V: TRBV7-8

DNA: TGCGCCAGCCAGCTTGGACAGGGGAATTCACCCCTCCACTTT
CDR3: CASQLGQGNSPLHF
D: TRBD1
size: .
J: TRBJ1-6
V: TRBV5-1

DNA: TGTGCCAGCAGCTCCCAAGAGACCCAGTACTTC
CDR3: CASSSQETQYF
D: .
size: .
J: TRBJ2-5
V: TRBV5-4

DNA: TGTGCCAGCAGCCCACCCTCCTACGAGCAGTACTTC
CDR3: CASSPPSYEQYF
D: .
size: once
J: TRBJ2-7
V: TRBV11-2

DNA: TGCGCCAGCAGCCAAGGCCCGGGGCAGGAGGTCGGGGCCAAAAACATTCAGTACTTC
CDR3: CASSQGPGQEVGAKNIQYF
D: .
size: .
J: TRBJ2-4
V: TRBV4-1

DNA: TGTGCCAGCACCCGTGCCGGGACCCCGGGGGCTTCACCCCTCCACTTT
CDR3: CASTRAGTPGASPLHF
D: .
size: .
J: TRBJ1-6
V: TRBV28

DNA: TGTGCCAGCAGCTTAACCGCGAACACCGGGGAGCTGTTTTTT
CDR3: CASSLTANTGELFF
D: .
size: .
J: TRBJ2-2
V: TRBV5-4

DNA: TGTGCCAGCAGCTACAACGGGGGGGCCTTGTCTGGAAACACCATATATTTT
CDR3: CASSYNGGALSGNTIYF
D: .
size: once
J: TRBJ1-3
V: TRBV3-1/TRBV3-2

DNA: TGTGCCAGTAGTATAGTTTTCGGGGCCAGGGAAAGAGCGTATGGCAATCAGCCCCAGCATTTT
CDR3: CASSIVFGARERAYGNQPQHF
D: .
size: .
J: TRBJ1-5
V: TRBV19

DNA: TGCGCCAGCAGCTCCCGACTAGCGGGAGGGCCCGGCACCGGGGAGCTGTTTTTT
CDR3: CASSSRLAGGPGTGELFF
D: TRBD2
size: .
J: TRBJ2-2
V: TRBV5-1

DNA: TGTGCCAGCACCAGACTAGCGGGGGATAACAATGAGCAGTTCTTC
CDR3: CASTRLAGDNNEQFF
D: TRBD2
size: few
J: TRBJ2-1
V: TRBV6-5

DNA: TGTGCCGCAGGGGGCCTGAACACCGGGGAGCTGTTTTTT
CDR3: CAAGGLNTGELFF
D: TRBD1
size: .
J: TRBJ2-2
V: TRBV27

DNA: TGTGCCAGCAGCGTAGGGGGGAGCTCCTATAATTCACCCCTCCACTTT
CDR3: CASSVGGSSYNSPLHF
D: .
size: .
J: TRBJ1-6
V: TRBV9

DNA: TGTGCCAGCAGTTTAGGAGGCTCCTACGAGCAGTACTTC
CDR3: CASSLGGSYEQYF
D: .
size: .
J: TRBJ2-7
V: TRBV28

DNA: TGTGCCACCAGTGATTCCCGGGCCGTAGGTGAGCAGTTCTTC
CDR3: CATSDSRAVGEQFF
D: .
size: .
J: TRBJ2-1
V: TRBV24-1

DNA: TGTGCCAGCAGCGTAGTTAGCGGGACTACAGATACGCAGTATTTT
CDR3: CASSVVSGTTDTQYF
D: TRBD2
size: .
J: TRBJ2-3
V: TRBV9

DNA: TGCGCCAGCAGCCCGCAATTAGGGACTAGCTACGAGCAGTACTTC
CDR3: CASSPQLGTSYEQYF
D: TRBD2
size: once
J: TRBJ2-7
V: TRBV5-1

DNA: TGTGCCAGCAGCGTAGAAACAGGGCCTATGGGGACCCAGTACTTC
CDR3: CASSVETGPMGTQYF
D: .
size: .
J: TRBJ2-5
V: TRBV9

DNA: TGCGCCAGCAGCCAACACGGCCCCAATCAGCCCCAGCATTTT
CDR3: CASSQHGPNQPQHF
D: .
size: .
J: TRBJ1-5
V: TRBV4-1

DNA: TGTGCCAGCAGTGAAGCCCTAGCGGTCTACAATGAGCAGTTCTTC
CDR3: CASSEALAVYNEQFF
D: TRBD2
size: .
J: TRBJ2-1
V: TRBV6-1

DNA: TGCGCCAGCAGCTTGGGCGTGCCAGCGGGACTCTACAATGAGCAGTTCTTC
CDR3: CASSLGVPAGLYNEQFF
D: TRBD2
size: .
J: TRBJ2-1
V: TRBV5-1

DNA: TGTGCCAGCAGCCAAGCAGATGTTAATTCACCCCTCCACTTT
CDR3: CASSQADVNSPLHF
D: .
size: .
J: TRBJ1-6
V: TRBV3-1/TRBV3-2

DNA: TGTGCCAGCAGCTCCCGGACCCCAAACACCGGGGAGCTGTTTTTT
CDR3: CASSSRTPNTGELFF
D: .
size: once
J: TRBJ2-2
V: TRBV13

DNA: TGTGCCAGCAGCTACCGTGGGGCAGGGCAAGACGAGCAGTACTTC
CDR3: CASSYRGAGQDEQYF
D: .
size: .
J: TRBJ2-7
V: TRBV7-9

DNA: TGTGCCAGCAGTGTCTGGGGGTTAGAAGAGCAGTACTTC
CDR3: CASSVWGLEEQYF
D: .
size: .
J: TRBJ2-7
V: TRBV2

DNA: TGTGCCAGCAGGAGTGGGGGGGTCCTTGGAAACACCATATATTTT
CDR3: CASRSGGVLGNTIYF
D: .
size: .
J: TRBJ1-3
V: TRBV6-5

DNA: TGTGCCAGCAGTTCCGGGGAGCTGTTTTTT
CDR3: CASSSGELFF
D: .
size: .
J: TRBJ2-2
V: TRBV2

DNA: TGTGCCAGCAGTTACCGGACTAGCGGAGGGAGGTCGGGGAACACAGATACGCAGTATTTT
CDR3: CASSYRTSGGRSGNTDTQYF
D: TRBD2
size: .
J: TRBJ2-3
V: TRBV6-2/TRBV6-3

DNA: TGTGCCAGCAGTTTCCTACTAGCGGGATTTAGGAATGAGCAGTTCTTC
CDR3: CASSFLLAGFRNEQFF
D: TRBD2
size: .
J: TRBJ2-1
V: TRBV28

DNA: TGCGCCCCTCAGAGGCACGGGTCTCGAAACACCATATATTTT
CDR3: CAPQRHGSRNTIYF
D: .
size: .
J: TRBJ1-3
V: TRBV23-1

DNA: TGTGCCAGCAGTTTAGAGGGTGTGCGACCCTACGAGCAGTACTTC
CDR3: CASSLEGVRPYEQYF
D: .
size: .
J: TRBJ2-7
V: TRBV27

DNA: TGTGCCAGCAGCTTGGCGGTAGCATCCAATCAGCCCCAGCATTTT
CDR3: CASSLAVASNQPQHF
D: .
size: .
J: TRBJ1-5
V: TRBV5-5

DNA: TGTGCCAGCAGCCGCGGACAGGGGGTCGCCTACGAGCAGTACTTC
CDR3: CASSRGQGVAYEQYF
D: TRBD1
size: few
J: TRBJ2-7
V: TRBV7-2

DNA: TGCGCCAGCAGCTCAAACTCTGGGGCCAACGTCCTGACTTTC
CDR3: CASSSNSGANVLTF
D: .
size: .
J: TRBJ2-6
V: TRBV5-1

DNA: TGCGCCAGCAGCTTAAGTCGGGGCCAAATCACAGATACGCAGTATTTT
CDR3: CASSLSRGQITDTQYF
D: .
size: once
J: TRBJ2-3
V: TRBV5-1